Shown below are 28 T cell receptor beta chains from a single sample sequenced in a study of blood T cell repertoires in COVID-19. Libraries were prepared by immunoSEQ multiplex PCR; TCRdb keeps only in-frame clonotypes and omits some of them. The repertoire includes about 220,000 clones, 65% to 90% of them detected once, and approximately 2% sits in the top ten. Source material: peripheral blood. The source of these receptors is a man aged 40-50 years who had recovered from COVID-19.

The chain recombines TRBV27 with TRBJ2-7, with D maybe TRBD1 (6 bases). Germline CDR1 is MNHEY and CDR2 is SMNVEV (reference sequence). The germline V and J ends were trimmed by 5 bases and 1 base, with 12 bases remaining between them. The CDR3 is 14 amino acids. The CDR3 DNA is TGTGCCAGCAGTCCCCTGGGACATTCCTACGAGCAGTACTTC. Translating it yields CASSPLGHSYEQYF.

The chain couples TRBV19 to TRBJ1-1; D uncertain. Germline CDR1 is LNHDA and CDR2 is SQIVND (reference sequence). V was shortened by 2 bases and J by 4 bases, with 5 bases between the two germline ends. The CDR3 spans 12 residues. The CDR3 reads CASSIRSTEAFF. The DNA of the CDR3 is TGTGCCAGTAGTATAAGGAGCACTGAAGCTTTCTTT.

Written as DNA, the CDR3 is TGTGCCAGCAGCTTGGCCGGGACAGAACGACACTTTAGCAATCAGCCCCAGCATTTT. Translated, it gives CASSLAGTERHFSNQPQHF. V gene TRBV5-4 combines with J gene TRBJ1-5, with TRBD1 matching 7 bases. Germline values: CDR1 SGHNT, CDR2 YYREEE (reference sequence). After removal of 0 bases from V and 0 bases from J, the junction contained 12 bases not matched to a gene. The CDR3 extends over 19 amino acids.

The V and J genes are TRBV30 and TRBJ1-2, with TRBD1 matching over 7 bases. The CDR3 covers 13 residues. In germline, CDR1 is GTSNPN, CDR2 SVGIG (reference sequence). V was clipped by 1 base and J by 4 bases; unmatched bases: 3. Here the CDR3 reads CAWSATGTYGYTF. In DNA form, the CDR3 reads TGTGCCTGGAGTGCGACAGGGACCTATGGCTACACCTTC.

V and J are TRBV6-5 and TRBJ2-5; D might be TRBD2 (5 bases). The CDR3 contains 15 residues. The V and J ends lost 7 bases and 4 bases respectively, with 19 bases between them. The germline V gene has CDR1 MNHEY and CDR2 SVGAGI. Here the CDR3 DNA reads TGTGCCAGCATCGAGGGAGTGGGTTGGGGAGAGACCCAGTACTTC. Translation: CASIEGVGWGETQYF.

The chain carries TRBV28 and TRBJ2-2; the D gene is possibly TRBD1 (6 bases). Germline CDR1 and CDR2: MDHEN and SYDVKM. The CDR3 covers 15 residues. V was shortened by 2 bases and J by 4 bases, with 11 bases between the two germline ends. The CDR3 spells CASSLSLGGTGELFF. The DNA for the CDR3 is TGTGCCAGCAGTTTAAGCCTAGGGGGCACCGGGGAGCTGTTTTTT.

This clone was seen only a few times. The chain carries TRBV11-2 and TRBJ2-2; 7 nucleotides agree with TRBD1. V lost 1 base, J lost 4 bases, and 6 bases stayed unmatched. The CDR3 contains 16 residues. The germline gives CDR1 SGHAT, CDR2 FQNNGV. The CDR3 loop reads CASSLAQGRSTGELFF. The CDR3 DNA follows: TGTGCCAGCAGCTTAGCACAGGGGAGAAGCACCGGGGAGCTGTTTTTT.

This clone has only a few counts. The chain couples TRBV5-4 to TRBJ1-2; 8 nucleotides align to TRBD1. There are 15 residues in the CDR3. Unmatched junction bases numbered 7, after V lost 3 bases and J lost 3 bases. From germline, CDR1 is SGHNT and CDR2 YYREEE (reference sequence). CDR3: CASSSPTGDHYGYTF. In nucleotides, the CDR3 is TGTGCCAGCAGCTCACCGACAGGGGACCACTATGGCTACACCTTC.

The rearrangement joins TRBV4-2 to TRBJ2-1, with TRBD1 matching 8 bases. The CDR3 contains 16 residues. The V gene end was trimmed by 1 base and the J gene end by 4 bases; junction bases not matched to a gene: 6. Germline CDR1 and CDR2: LGHNA and YNFKEQ. The CDR3 DNA is TGTGCCAGCAGCCAAGCTGGGGGACAGGAGTACAATGAGCAGTTCTTC. Translated, it gives CASSQAGGQEYNEQFF.

CDR3 nucleotides: TGTGCCAGCAGCTCCCGGGGGTTCTCAGATACGCAGTATTTT. Its translation is CASSSRGFSDTQYF. This chain joins TRBV3-1 (or the pseudogene TRBV3-2) and TRBJ2-3; TRBD2 is a possible D gene (6 bases). Trimming shortened V by 5 bases and J by 4 bases, and 13 bases separated the two germline ends. The CDR3 totals 14 residues. Germline V lookup: CDR1 LGHDT, CDR2 YNNKEL (reference sequence).

As regards this clone: Other DNA sequences of this sample code for an identical CDR3. V gene TRBV10-3 combines with J gene TRBJ2-7; the D is unclear. Germline values: CDR1 ENHRY, CDR2 SYGVKD. V shed 0 bases and J shed 3 bases, with 6 bases lying between them. The CDR3 is 13 amino acids. CDR3 sequence: CAISESLSYEQYF. The DNA of the CDR3 is TGTGCCATCAGTGAGTCCTTGAGCTACGAGCAGTACTTC.

V gene TRBV5-1 combines with J gene TRBJ2-7; 14 nucleotides line up with TRBD2. There are 15 residues in the CDR3. The germline V gene encodes CDR1 SGHRS and CDR2 YFSETQ. Unmatched junction bases numbered 5, after V lost 3 bases and J lost 6 bases. This CDR3 reads CASSYGLAGGGEQYF. The CDR3 DNA reads TGCGCCAGCAGCTACGGACTAGCGGGGGGTGGCGAGCAGTACTTC.

This chain links TRBV6-5 with TRBJ2-5; 8 bases map to TRBD1. The CDR3 runs to 14 residues. From germline, CDR1 is MNHEY and CDR2 SVGAGI. The trim removed 7 bases at V and 5 bases at J, leaving 9 bases unmatched. This CDR3 is CASITTGVRETQYF. CDR3 DNA sequence: TGTGCCAGCATAACGACAGGGGTGAGGGAGACCCAGTACTTC.

The CDR3 coding sequence is TGCGCCAGCAGTGGGACACTTTATGGCTACACCTTC. Protein sequence: CASSGTLYGYTF. V and J are TRBV10-2 and TRBJ1-2; weak D call: TRBD1 (5 bases). The CDR3 is 12 amino acids. Trimming pared 4 bases from V and 5 bases from J, leaving 8 bases between. The germline gives CDR1 WSHSY, CDR2 SAAADI.

This clone appeared a single time. The DNA of the CDR3 is TGTGCCACCGCGTCCGGGGGAGAGCAGTACTTC. Translation gives CATASGGEQYF. J is TRBJ2-7 and V is TRBV19; D perhaps matches TRBD2 (6 bases). This CDR3 spans 11 amino acids. Germline CDR1 LNHDA, CDR2 SQIVND (reference sequence). V lost 10 bases and J 7 bases, leaving 14 bases between the germline ends.

The chain is built from TRBV11-2 and TRBJ2-7; TRBD1 aligns across 9 bases. The junction had 11 bases not matched to a gene; V was cut back by 5 bases and J by 9 bases. The germline V gene has CDR1 SGHAT and CDR2 FQNNGV. CDR3 length equals 14 residues. CDR3 DNA: TGTGCCAGCAGCCCCCATGACATACAGGGGGCGCAGTACTTC. Translation: CASSPHDIQGAQYF. The variable domain in full, completed from reference TRBV11-2 and TRBJ2-7, reads EAGVAQSPRYKIIEKRQSVAFWCNPISGHATLYWYQQILGQGPKLLIQFQNNGVVDDSQLPKDRFSAERLKGVDSTLKIQPAKLEDSAVYLCASSPHDIQGAQYFGPGTRLTVT.

This clone was seen a few times. The rearrangement uses TRBV5-1 and TRBJ2-1, with 10 positions matching TRBD2. The CDR3 is made up of 15 amino acids. The junction had 3 bases not matched to a gene; V was cut back by 4 bases and J by 2 bases. Germline assignment: CDR1 SGHRS and CDR2 YFSETQ. CDR3 sequence reads: CASSQSGGAYNEQFF. The CDR3 DNA reads as TGCGCCAGCAGCCAGAGCGGGGGGGCCTACAATGAGCAGTTCTTC. Combining the CDR3 with reference TRBV5-1 and TRBJ2-1 gives the whole variable domain KAGVTQTPRYLIKTRGQQVTLSCSPISGHRSVSWYQQTPGQGLQFLFEYFSETQRNKGNFPGRFSGRQFSNSRSEMNVSTLELGDSALYLCASSQSGGAYNEQFFGPGTRLTVL.

The chain couples TRBV27 to TRBJ2-7, with 7 nucleotides matching TRBD1. V shed 6 bases and J 1 base; nucleotides not matched to a gene: 6. This CDR3 region has 14 residues. Germline values: CDR1 MNHEY, CDR2 SMNVEV (reference sequence). The CDR3 here is CASSDGTASYEQYF. As DNA, the CDR3 is TGTGCCAGCAGCGACGGGACAGCTTCCTACGAGCAGTACTTC.

The rearrangement joins TRBV27 to TRBJ2-7; D is perhaps TRBD1 (5 bases). The CDR3 is 16 amino acids. V lost 3 bases, J lost 0 bases, and 15 bases lay in between. Germline V gene lookup returns CDR1 MNHEY and CDR2 SMNVEV (reference sequence). The DNA of the CDR3 is TGTGCCAGCAGTTTGTTCGCAACAGGCGCCTCCTACGAGCAGTACTTC. Amino acid sequence: CASSLFATGASYEQYF.

This chain uses TRBV15 with TRBJ2-7; D is possibly TRBD2 (6 bases). CDR1 and CDR2 from the germline V gene are LNHNV and YYDKDF (reference sequence). The CDR3 sequence is 14 residues long. V lost 1 base to trimming and J lost 0 bases, with 7 bases between them. The CDR3 region has the DNA TGTGCCACCAGCAGAGGGGGGGACTCCTACGAGCAGTACTTC. This codes for CATSRGGDSYEQYF.

This chain links TRBV19 with TRBJ2-3; a possible D gene is TRBD1 (5 bases). Trimming removed 5 bases at V and 0 bases at J, with 12 bases between. Germline V gene sequence: CDR1 LNHDA, CDR2 SQIVND (reference sequence). CDR3 length: 15 amino acids. The CDR3 region has the DNA TGTGCCAGTAGTGACCAGGGCATCAGCACAGATACGCAGTATTTT. Amino acids: CASSDQGISTDTQYF.

V usage is TRBV4-1 and J usage is TRBJ2-4; 9 bases line up with TRBD1. Germline values: CDR1 MGHRA, CDR2 YSYEKL. CDR3 length equals 19 residues. The V segment lost 1 base and the J segment 1 base; nucleotides outside the gene matches: 11. The CDR3 nucleotides are TGCGCCAGCAGCCAAGTTTGGGGACTACAGGGGGCCGCCAAAAACATTCAGTACTTC. Residues: CASSQVWGLQGAAKNIQYF.

The J gene is TRBJ2-7, the V gene TRBV7-9; D is undetermined. Germline V CDR1 and CDR2: SEHNR, FQNEAQ (reference sequence). The CDR3 loop spans 12 amino acids. Trimming took 5 bases from V and 5 from J, leaving 10 bases between them. CDR3 DNA: TGTGCCAGCAGCCCTACTGTCCACGAGCAGTACTTC. Translated, it gives CASSPTVHEQYF.

The rearrangement uses TRBV7-2 and TRBJ1-1; TRBD1 aligns across 9 bases. Trimming removed 2 bases from V and 4 bases from J; junction bases left unmatched: 11. This CDR3 is built from 17 residues. Germline CDR1 SGHTA, CDR2 FQGNSA. The CDR3 loop is CASSLRFGTGKITEAFF. In DNA form, the CDR3 reads TGTGCCAGCAGCTTAAGGTTCGGGACAGGGAAAATCACTGAAGCTTTCTTT.

The rearrangement uses TRBV11-2 and TRBJ2-6; D remains ambiguous. Between the trimmed V and J ends, which lost 3 bases and 1 base, there was a span of 7 bases. Germline CDR1 reads SGHAT; CDR2 reads FQNNGV. The CDR3 has 15 amino acids. The CDR3 loop is CASSFDISGANVLTF. The CDR3 region has the DNA TGTGCCAGCAGCTTTGACATTTCTGGGGCCAACGTCCTGACTTTC.

Comments on this clone: Because the CDR3's place on the DNA is in doubt, the DNA is left out and the CDR3 is given as listed by TCRdb. The chain employs TRBV7-5 and TRBJ1-3; TRBD1 reflects the table's D call only, with no check against the DNA. TRBV7-5 is given as a pseudogene. From its first to its last residue, the CDR3 has 14 amino acids. CDR3 amino acids: CVRSLVGQGSTIYF.

The V gene is TRBV29-1, the J gene TRBJ2-5; no firm D call. V was pared by 4 bases and J by 2 bases, with 11 bases between. The CDR3 sequence is 13 residues long. Germline V lookup: CDR1 SQVTM, CDR2 ANQGSEA. The DNA for the CDR3 is TGCAGCGTTGGAAGAACAGATCAAGAGACCCAGTACTTC. Protein: CSVGRTDQETQYF.

The J gene is TRBJ1-5, the V gene TRBV4-3; 8 nucleotides agree with TRBD1. The junction had 8 bases not matched to a gene; V was cut back by 0 bases and J by 4 bases. The germline V gene encodes CDR1 LGHNA and CDR2 YSLEER. CDR3 length equals 17 residues. DNA of the CDR3: TGCGCCAGCAGCCAAGATTACGCAGGGGGCTTTAATCAGCCCCAGCATTTT. The encoded protein is CASSQDYAGGFNQPQHF.